These 18 T cell receptor beta chains were sequenced from one sample in a study of blood T cell repertoires in COVID-19. The assay was immunoSEQ multiplex PCR, and TCRdb's table has in-frame clones only and misses some. This table has about 95,000 clones, over 70% appearing once. The sequenced material came from peripheral blood. The receptors stem from a man of 80 years or more with active or convalescent COVID-19.

The chain employs TRBV6-2 or TRBV6-3 and TRBJ2-7; the D gene is possibly TRBD1 (6 bases). The CDR3 has 15 amino acids. Germline-derived CDR1 and CDR2 are MNHEY and SVGEGT. Trimming left V 4 bases short and J 5 bases short, with 18 bases between. The chain's CDR3 is CASSSRATGMNEQYF. The CDR3, as DNA: TGTGCCAGCAGTTCCAGAGCGACAGGCATGAACGAGCAGTACTTC.

This clone was picked up one time. The gene calls are TRBV7-3 and TRBJ1-1; D not certain. The germline V and J ends were trimmed by 2 bases and 7 bases, with 8 bases remaining between them. The germline V gene encodes CDR1 SGHTA and CDR2 FQGTGA. The CDR3 is 12 residues long. Here the CDR3 DNA reads TGTGCCAGCAGCTTAGGTCGCGATGAAGCTTTCTTT. Encoded protein: CASSLGRDEAFF.

The rearrangement links TRBV2 to TRBJ1-6; D possibly corresponds to TRBD1 (5 bases). Trimming stripped 4 bases from V and 8 bases from J, with 15 bases between. The CDR3 consists of 15 residues. CDR1 is SNHLY, CDR2 FYNNEI, per germline. CDR3 protein: CASSVRDWGDSPLHF. The CDR3 bases are TGTGCCAGCAGTGTGAGGGACTGGGGTGATTCACCCCTCCACTTT. Filled out from reference TRBV2 and TRBJ1-6, the complete variable domain reads EPEVTQTPSHQVTQMGQEVILRCVPISNHLYFYWYRQILGQKVEFLVSFYNNEISEKSEIFDDQFSVERPDGSNFTLKIRSTKLEDSAMYFCASSVRDWGDSPLHFGNGTRLTVT.

V and J are TRBV5-1 and TRBJ2-2; the D is unclear. The CDR3 extends over 16 amino acids. Germline CDR1 is SGHRS and CDR2 is YFSETQ. Trimming stripped 0 bases from V and 1 base from J, with 10 bases between. The CDR3 coding sequence is TGCGCCAGCAGCTTGGAGCAGACATTGAACACCGGGGAGCTGTTTTTT. Encoded protein: CASSLEQTLNTGELFF.

This clone was seen more than once but under ten times. The chain carries TRBV11-2 and TRBJ2-7, with 12 bases lining up with TRBD2. The length of the CDR3 is 15 residues. After removal of 4 bases from V and 2 bases from J, the junction contained 3 bases not matched to a gene. CDR1 is SGHAT, CDR2 FQNNGV, per germline. CDR3 coding DNA: TGTGCCAGCAGCTCCGGACTAGCGGGGACCTACGAGCAGTACTTC. Translated: CASSSGLAGTYEQYF.

This sequence joins TRBV18 and TRBJ1-4, with 7 bases identical to TRBD1. This CDR3 is 18 amino acids long. The V gene's germline CDR1 is KGHSH and CDR2 LQKENI. V lost 4 bases and J lost 0; bases outside the gene matches: 11. The CDR3 reads CASSLTGEFVATNEKLFF. The CDR3 bases are TGTGCCAGCTCACTCACAGGGGAGTTTGTTGCAACTAATGAAAAACTGTTTTTT.

This chain uses TRBV3-1 (or the pseudogene TRBV3-2) with TRBJ1-5; 7 bases are shared with TRBD1. There are 14 residues in the CDR3. CDR1 and CDR2 from the germline V gene are LGHDT and YNNKEL (reference sequence). V gave up 4 bases and J gave up 3 bases; unmatched junction bases: 3. CDR3 in DNA: TGTGCCAGCAGCCCGACAGGGTCCAATCAGCCCCAGCATTTT. This codes for CASSPTGSNQPQHF.

The chain joins TRBV10-3 to TRBJ2-1, with 11 bases identical to TRBD2. V trimming: 6 bases; J trimming: 6 bases; junction bases outside the gene matches: 10. The CDR3 has 16 residues. CDR1 is ENHRY, CDR2 SYGVKD, per germline. The CDR3 sequence is CAIRGPASGGRNEQFF. CDR3 sequence (DNA): TGTGCCATCAGGGGGCCCGCTAGCGGGGGGCGCAATGAGCAGTTCTTC.

The genes are TRBV20-1 and TRBJ1-1; D call uncertain. Germline lookup yields CDR1 DFQATT and CDR2 SNEGSKA (reference sequence). This CDR3 comprises 14 residues. The ends were cut back, 3 bases at V and 6 bases at J, with 17 bases in the middle. The CDR3 protein is CSASKTGVGAEAFF. CDR3 DNA sequence: TGCAGTGCTAGTAAGACGGGTGTTGGCGCTGAAGCTTTCTTT.

The chain carries TRBV5-1 and TRBJ2-7; maybe TRBD2 (5 bases). CDR1 and CDR2 from the germline V gene are SGHRS and YFSETQ. The CDR3 length is 11 residues. V lost 4 bases to trimming and J lost 5 bases, with 7 bases between them. The CDR3 DNA sequence: TGCGCCAGCAGCATCGGGGACGAGCAGTACTTC. As protein: CASSIGDEQYF. Full variable domain (rest looked up from reference TRBV5-1 and TRBJ2-7): KAGVTQTPRYLIKTRGQQVTLSCSPISGHRSVSWYQQTPGQGLQFLFEYFSETQRNKGNFPGRFSGRQFSNSRSEMNVSTLELGDSALYLCASSIGDEQYFGPGTRLTVT.

This clone showed up just a few times. The chain is built from TRBV2 and TRBJ2-3; D is possibly TRBD1 (6 bases). The CDR3 has 15 amino acids. Between the trimmed V and J ends, which lost 2 bases and 1 base, there was a span of 10 bases. Germline V gene data show CDR1 as SNHLY and CDR2 as FYNNEI. The CDR3 DNA is TGTGCCAGCAGTGAACTCAGGGGACGCACAGATACGCAGTATTTT. Protein: CASSELRGRTDTQYF.

The rearrangement uses TRBV5-5 and TRBJ2-7, with D perhaps TRBD1 (5 bases). This CDR3 comprises 13 residues. The ends were cut back, 4 bases at V and 2 bases at J, with 10 bases in the middle. The germline V gene encodes CDR1 SGHKS and CDR2 YYEKEE (reference sequence). The DNA for the CDR3 is TGTGCCAGCAGCCCCCAGGGTCCCTACGAGCAGTACTTC. Translated: CASSPQGPYEQYF. Looking up the rest from reference TRBV5-5 and TRBJ2-7 gives the full variable domain: DAGVTQSPTHLIKTRGQQVTLRCSPISGHKSVSWYQQVLGQGPQFIFQYYEKEERGRGNFPDRFSARQFPNYSSELNVNALLLGDSALYLCASSPQGPYEQYFGPGTRLTVT.

In DNA, the CDR3 is TGTGCCAGCCGCCTTTCGCAGGGATTTGGAAACACCATATATTTT. It is translated as CASRLSQGFGNTIYF. This chain connects TRBV3-1 (or the pseudogene TRBV3-2) to TRBJ1-3, with D possibly being TRBD1 (5 bases). CDR3 length equals 15 residues. V was trimmed by 8 bases and J by 3 bases, leaving 17 bases between them. Germline loops: CDR1 LGHDT, CDR2 YNNKEL (reference sequence).

This rearrangement joins TRBV12-3 or TRBV12-4 to TRBJ1-1; D ambiguous. The V end was cut by 4 bases, the J end by 6 bases, with 6 bases between. The CDR3 has 11 amino acids. The CDR3 DNA is TGTGCCAGCAGTTCCCCTCCTGAAGCTTTCTTT. It translates to CASSSPPEAFF.

J is TRBJ1-5 and V is TRBV6-5; TRBD1 aligns across 7 bases. Unmatched junction bases numbered 5, after V lost 6 bases and J lost 3 bases. Per the germline V gene, CDR1 is MNHEY and CDR2 is SVGAGI. The CDR3 extends over 14 amino acids. The CDR3 spells CASSLGTANQPQHF. CDR3 DNA sequence: TGTGCCAGCAGCCTCGGGACAGCCAATCAGCCCCAGCATTTT.

The chain combines TRBV6-5 with TRBJ1-3; possible D gene TRBD1, 5 bases. This CDR3 spans 15 amino acids. The ends were cut back, 6 bases at V and 0 bases at J, with 12 bases in the middle. CDR1 is MNHEY and CDR2 is SVGAGI in the germline V gene. The CDR3 DNA sequence: TGTGCCAGCAGGCCCAGGGACTTCTCTGGAAACACCATATATTTT. Its protein is CASRPRDFSGNTIYF.

The chain joins TRBV28 to TRBJ2-3, with D uncertain. The germline gives CDR1 MDHEN, CDR2 SYDVKM. With 3 bases removed from V and 3 bases from J, the gap between germline ends came to 13 bases. The CDR3 loop spans 15 amino acids. CDR3 nucleotides: TGTGCCAGCAGTTTCTCCTACACCGGGACAGATACGCAGTATTTT. This encodes CASSFSYTGTDTQYF.

The V call is TRBV4-2, the J call TRBJ1-2; TRBD1 is a possible D gene (5 bases). Germline CDR1 is LGHNA and CDR2 is YNFKEQ. The V end lost 1 base, the J end lost 6 bases, and 15 bases lay between the germline ends. The CDR3 is 15 amino acids. The CDR3 DNA reads TGTGCCAGCAGCCAAGGAACTCAGGGTAAAGATGGCTACACCTTC. This gives the protein CASSQGTQGKDGYTF.